The 3 T cell receptor beta chains below were found in one sample sequenced in a study of control samples from healthy donors and cancer patients. Produced via immunoSEQ multiplex PCR; TCRdb's table is partial and in-frame only. Among about 140,000 clones listed, more than 90% were seen once. The sequenced sample was blood. The origin of the receptors is a man between 25 and 39 years old in good health.

V usage is TRBV7-9 and J usage is TRBJ1-5; 7 bases fit TRBD1. The CDR3 length is 15 residues. V dropped 1 base and J dropped 2; count of bases not matched to a gene: 2. Germline V CDR1 and CDR2: SEHNR, FQNEAQ (reference sequence). CDR3 in DNA: TGTGCCAGCAGCTTAGAGGGGGCGGGCAATCAGCCCCAGCATTTT. Its translation: CASSLEGAGNQPQHF.

This clone was recorded a few times. The gene calls are TRBV7-9 and TRBJ1-1; D ambiguous. Trimming stripped 1 base from V and 0 bases from J, with 15 bases between. Germline V gene sequence: CDR1 SEHNR, CDR2 FQNEAQ (reference sequence). CDR3 length equals 17 residues. CDR3 loop: CASSLEPLLLMNTEAFF. CDR3 in DNA: TGTGCCAGCAGCTTAGAACCCCTTTTATTAATGAACACTGAAGCTTTCTTT.

The rearrangement uses TRBV27 and TRBJ2-7; the match to TRBD2 covers 7 bases. In germline, CDR1 is MNHEY, CDR2 SMNVEV (reference sequence). J lost 6 bases, V lost 4 bases, and 3 bases had no gene match. The CDR3 loop spans 12 amino acids. The CDR3 spells CASSYPGGEQYF. In nucleotides, the CDR3 is TGTGCCAGCAGTTATCCGGGGGGCGAGCAGTACTTC.